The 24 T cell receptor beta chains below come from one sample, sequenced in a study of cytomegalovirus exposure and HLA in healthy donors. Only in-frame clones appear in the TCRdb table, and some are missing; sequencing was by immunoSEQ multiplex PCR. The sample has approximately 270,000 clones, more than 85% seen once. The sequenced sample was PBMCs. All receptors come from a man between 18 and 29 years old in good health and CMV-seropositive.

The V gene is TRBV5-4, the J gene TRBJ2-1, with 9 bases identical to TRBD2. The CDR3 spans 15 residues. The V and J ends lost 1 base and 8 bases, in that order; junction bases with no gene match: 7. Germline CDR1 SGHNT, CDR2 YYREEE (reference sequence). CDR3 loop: CASSLKGLAKDEQFF. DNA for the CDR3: TGTGCCAGCAGCTTGAAGGGACTAGCAAAGGATGAGCAGTTCTTC.

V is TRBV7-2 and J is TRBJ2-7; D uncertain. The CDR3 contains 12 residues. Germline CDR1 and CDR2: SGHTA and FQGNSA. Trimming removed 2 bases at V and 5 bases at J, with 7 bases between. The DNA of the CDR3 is TGTGCCAGCAGCTTAAGTTCCAACGAGCAGTACTTC. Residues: CASSLSSNEQYF. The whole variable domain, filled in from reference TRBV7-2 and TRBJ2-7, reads GAGVSQSPSNKVTEKGKDVELRCDPISGHTALYWYRQSLGQGLEFLIYFQGNSAPDKSGLPSDRFSAERTGGSVSTLTIQRTQQEDSAVYLCASSLSSNEQYFGPGTRLTVT.

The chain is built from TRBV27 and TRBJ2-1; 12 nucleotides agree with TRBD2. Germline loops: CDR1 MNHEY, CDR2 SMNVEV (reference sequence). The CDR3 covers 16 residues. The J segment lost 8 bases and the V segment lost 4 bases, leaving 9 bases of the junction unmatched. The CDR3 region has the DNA TGTGCCAGCAGTTCTGGACTAGCGGGAAGCCTCGATGAGCAGTTCTTC. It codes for CASSSGLAGSLDEQFF.

The CDR3 protein is CASRGRLNTEAFF. The CDR3 coding sequence is TGTGCCAGTCGAGGACGGTTGAACACTGAAGCTTTCTTT. The chain joins TRBV27 to TRBJ1-1; no clear D gene. The CDR3 is 13 amino acids. The V end was cut by 9 bases, the J end by 0 bases, with 11 bases between. In germline, CDR1 is MNHEY, CDR2 SMNVEV (reference sequence).

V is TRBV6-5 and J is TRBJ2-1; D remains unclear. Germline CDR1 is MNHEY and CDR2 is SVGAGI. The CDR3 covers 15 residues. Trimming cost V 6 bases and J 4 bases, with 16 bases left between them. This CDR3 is CASRGRSGPYNEQFF. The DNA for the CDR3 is TGTGCCAGCAGGGGCAGGTCTGGCCCTTACAATGAGCAGTTCTTC.

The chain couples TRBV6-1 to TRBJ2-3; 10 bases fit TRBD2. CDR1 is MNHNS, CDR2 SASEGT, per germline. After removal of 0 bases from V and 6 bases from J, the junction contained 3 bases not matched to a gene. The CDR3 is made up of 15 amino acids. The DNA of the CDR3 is TGTGCCAGCAGTGAAGCAGCGGGAGGGCCGGATACGCAGTATTTT. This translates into CASSEAAGGPDTQYF.

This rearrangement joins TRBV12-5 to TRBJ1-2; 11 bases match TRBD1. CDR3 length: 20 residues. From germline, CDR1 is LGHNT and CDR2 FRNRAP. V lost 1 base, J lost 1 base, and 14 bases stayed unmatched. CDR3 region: CASGLGTGGEDPLGNYGYTF. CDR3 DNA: TGTGCTAGTGGTTTGGGGACAGGGGGCGAAGACCCTTTGGGTAACTATGGCTACACCTTC.

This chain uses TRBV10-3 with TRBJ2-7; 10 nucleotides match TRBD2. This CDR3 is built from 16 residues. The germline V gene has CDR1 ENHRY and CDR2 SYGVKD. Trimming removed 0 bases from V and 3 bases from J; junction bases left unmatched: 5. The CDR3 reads CAISESLLAGNYEQYF. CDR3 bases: TGTGCCATCAGTGAGTCACTACTAGCGGGGAACTACGAGCAGTACTTC.

The CDR3: CASSWGDRPYGYTF. The DNA of the CDR3 is TGTGCCAGCAGCTGGGGGGACAGACCCTATGGCTACACCTTC. This chain joins TRBV28 and TRBJ1-2; TRBD1 matches 7 bases. CDR3 size: 14 residues. Germline assignment: CDR1 MDHEN and CDR2 SYDVKM. The V and J ends lost 6 bases and 4 bases, in that order; junction bases with no gene match: 8.

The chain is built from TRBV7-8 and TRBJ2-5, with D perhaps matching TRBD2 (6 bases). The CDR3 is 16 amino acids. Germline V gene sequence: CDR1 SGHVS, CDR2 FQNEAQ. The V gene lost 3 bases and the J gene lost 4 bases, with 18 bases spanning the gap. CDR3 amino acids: CASSFPTRTGRETQYF. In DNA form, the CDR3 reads TGTGCCAGCAGCTTCCCGACTAGGACCGGTCGAGAGACCCAGTACTTC.

The CDR3 DNA reads TGTGCCAGCAGCAGCTCTAGCACAGATACGCAGTATTTT. Its protein is CASSSSSTDTQYF. The gene calls are TRBV7-3 and TRBJ2-3; D unresolved. Germline CDR1 reads SGHTA; CDR2 reads FQGTGA. The CDR3 has 13 residues. V was cut by 5 bases and J by 0 bases, with 6 bases left in between.

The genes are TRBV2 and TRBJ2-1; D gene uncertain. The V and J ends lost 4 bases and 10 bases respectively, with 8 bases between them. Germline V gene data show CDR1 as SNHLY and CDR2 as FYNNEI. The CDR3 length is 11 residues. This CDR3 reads CASSVLGEQFF. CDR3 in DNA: TGTGCCAGCAGTGTATTGGGGGAGCAGTTCTTC.

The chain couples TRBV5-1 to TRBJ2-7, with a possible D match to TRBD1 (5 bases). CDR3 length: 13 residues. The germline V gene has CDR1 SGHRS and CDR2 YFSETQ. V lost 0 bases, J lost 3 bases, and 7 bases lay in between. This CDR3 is CASSLDRHYEQYF. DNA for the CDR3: TGCGCCAGCAGCTTGGACAGGCACTACGAGCAGTACTTC.

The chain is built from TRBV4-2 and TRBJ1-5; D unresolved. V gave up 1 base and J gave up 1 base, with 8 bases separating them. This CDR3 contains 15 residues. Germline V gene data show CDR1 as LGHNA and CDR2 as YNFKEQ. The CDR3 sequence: CASSQVFGSNQPQHF. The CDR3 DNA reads TGTGCCAGCAGCCAAGTATTCGGGAGCAATCAGCCCCAGCATTTT.

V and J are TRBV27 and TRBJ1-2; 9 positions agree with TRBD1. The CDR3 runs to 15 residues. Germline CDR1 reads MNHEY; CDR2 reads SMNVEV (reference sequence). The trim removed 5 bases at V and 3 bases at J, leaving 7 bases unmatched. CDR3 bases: TGTGCCAGCAGTCTCCGGGGGACAGGGCACTATGGCTACACCTTC. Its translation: CASSLRGTGHYGYTF.

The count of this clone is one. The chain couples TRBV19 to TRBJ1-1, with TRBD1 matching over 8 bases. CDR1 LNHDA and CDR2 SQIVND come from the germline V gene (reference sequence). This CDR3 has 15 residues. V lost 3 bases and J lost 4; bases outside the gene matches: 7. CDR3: CASSIAGGWPTEAFF. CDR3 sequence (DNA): TGTGCCAGTAGTATTGCAGGGGGCTGGCCCACTGAAGCTTTCTTT.

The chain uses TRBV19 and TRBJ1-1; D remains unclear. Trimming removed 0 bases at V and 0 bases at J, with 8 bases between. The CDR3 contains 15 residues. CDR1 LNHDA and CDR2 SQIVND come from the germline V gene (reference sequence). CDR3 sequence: CASSIDGELNTEAFF. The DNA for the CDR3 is TGTGCCAGTAGTATAGATGGGGAACTGAACACTGAAGCTTTCTTT.

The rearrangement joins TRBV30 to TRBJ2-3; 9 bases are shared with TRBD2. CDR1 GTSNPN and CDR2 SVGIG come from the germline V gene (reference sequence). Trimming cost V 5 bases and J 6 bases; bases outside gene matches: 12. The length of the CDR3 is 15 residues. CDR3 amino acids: CAWGLQAGGYDTQYF. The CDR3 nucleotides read TGTGCCTGGGGGCTCCAAGCGGGAGGTTATGATACGCAGTATTTT.

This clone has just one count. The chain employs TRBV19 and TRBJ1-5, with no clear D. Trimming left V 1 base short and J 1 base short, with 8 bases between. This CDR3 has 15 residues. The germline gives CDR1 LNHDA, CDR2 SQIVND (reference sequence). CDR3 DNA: TGTGCCAGTAGTATAGTGGCGACCAGCAATCAGCCCCAGCATTTT. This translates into CASSIVATSNQPQHF.

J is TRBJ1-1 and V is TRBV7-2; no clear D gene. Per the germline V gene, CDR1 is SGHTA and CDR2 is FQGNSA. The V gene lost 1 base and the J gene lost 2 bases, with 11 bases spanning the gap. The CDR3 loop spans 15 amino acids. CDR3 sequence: CASSLDGGYNTEAFF. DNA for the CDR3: TGTGCCAGCAGCTTAGACGGAGGCTATAACACTGAAGCTTTCTTT.

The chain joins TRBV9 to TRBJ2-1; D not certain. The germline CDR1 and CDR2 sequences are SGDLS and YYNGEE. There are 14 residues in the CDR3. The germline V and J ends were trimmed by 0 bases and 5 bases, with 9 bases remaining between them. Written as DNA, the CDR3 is TGTGCCAGCAGCGTAGATTCTAGACACAATGAGCAGTTCTTC. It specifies CASSVDSRHNEQFF.

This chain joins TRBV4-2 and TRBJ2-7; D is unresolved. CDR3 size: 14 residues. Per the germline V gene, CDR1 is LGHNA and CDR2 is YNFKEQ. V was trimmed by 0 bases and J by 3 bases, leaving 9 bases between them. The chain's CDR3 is CASSQDLGYYEQYF. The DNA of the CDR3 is TGTGCCAGCAGCCAAGATCTAGGGTACTACGAGCAGTACTTC.

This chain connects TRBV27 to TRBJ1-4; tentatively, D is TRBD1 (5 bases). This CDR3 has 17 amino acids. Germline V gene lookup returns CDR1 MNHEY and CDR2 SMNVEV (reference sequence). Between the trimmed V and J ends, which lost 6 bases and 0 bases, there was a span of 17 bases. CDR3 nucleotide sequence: TGTGCCAGCAGCCCCGGACGGGGGAAAACAACTAATGAAAAACTGTTTTTT. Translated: CASSPGRGKTTNEKLFF.

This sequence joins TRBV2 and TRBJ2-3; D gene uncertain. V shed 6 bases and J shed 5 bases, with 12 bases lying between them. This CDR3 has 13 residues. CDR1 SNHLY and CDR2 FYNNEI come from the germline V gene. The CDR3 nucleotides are TGTGCCAGCAGCCCTCGACTGGGAGATACGCAGTATTTT. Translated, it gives CASSPRLGDTQYF.